This T cell receptor beta chain is drawn from a study of blood T cell repertoires in COVID-19. About the research overall: From the United States, Italy and Spain came samples of acute and convalescent COVID-19. In each case, the material was cDNA or gDNA derived from T cells, B-cell-depleted T cells, or PBMCs.

Germline V gives CDR1 SGHRS, CDR2 YFSETQ. CDR3 length equals 16 residues. V was clipped by 0 bases and J by 0 bases, with 10 bases between them. Only in-frame clones appear in the TCRdb table, and some are missing; sequencing was by immunoSEQ multiplex PCR. The table has 70,000 or so clones, more than 70% seen once. Source material: peripheral blood. The chain employs TRBV5-1 and TRBJ1-3, with D uncertain. The TCR originated in a human donor in a cohort sampled during active COVID-19. As DNA, the CDR3 is TGCGCCAGCAGCTTGGGCCTCTTGCGCTCTGGAAACACCATATATTTT. It is translated as CASSLGLLRSGNTIYF.